This TCR beta chain was retrieved from a study of shared clonotypes between healthy human individuals. Authors' data handling: Junction-only sequences produced by ImmunoSEQ had no quality scores, so filtering differed. Here immunoSEQ multiplex PCR was the method, and the copy in TCRdb shows in-frame clones only, minus some. Clonal size and the V and J genes are those of that table, whereas D and trimming came from the DNA. The data show some 660,000 clones, 73% seen once. This clone has only one observation. Researchers partitioned CD4+ cells into CD45RA+ naive and CD45RA-negative memory subsets. The sample was memory CD4+ T cells sorted from blood. Subset denoted: CD45RA-negative fraction. The sequence derives from a woman in her thirties in good health.

The CDR3 is CASSSQGASSEQYF. In DNA, the CDR3 is TGTGCCAGCAGCTCCCAGGGGGCTTCGTCCGAGCAGTACTTC. The genes are TRBV7-8 and TRBJ2-7, with TRBD1 matching over 8 bases. Germline V gene lookup returns CDR1 SGHVS and CDR2 FQNEAQ. The CDR3 is made up of 14 amino acids. The junction had 8 bases not matched to a gene; V was cut back by 4 bases and J by 6 bases.